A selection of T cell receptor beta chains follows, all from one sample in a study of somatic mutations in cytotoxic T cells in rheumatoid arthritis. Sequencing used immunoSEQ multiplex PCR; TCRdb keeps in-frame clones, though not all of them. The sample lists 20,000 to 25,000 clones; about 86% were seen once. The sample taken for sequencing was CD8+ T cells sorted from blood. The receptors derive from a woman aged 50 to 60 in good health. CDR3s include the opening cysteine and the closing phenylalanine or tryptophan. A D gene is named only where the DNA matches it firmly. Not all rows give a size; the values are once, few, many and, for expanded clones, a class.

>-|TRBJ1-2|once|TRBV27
CASSTAAGYYTF
TGTGCCAGCAGTACCGCGGCGGGGTACTACACCTTC
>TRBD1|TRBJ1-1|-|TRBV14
CASSQEGTVAFF
TGTGCCAGCAGCCAAGAGGGGACAGTGGCTTTCTTT
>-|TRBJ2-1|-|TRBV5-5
CASTLGPYNEQFF
TGTGCCAGCACCCTAGGGCCTTACAATGAGCAGTTCTTC
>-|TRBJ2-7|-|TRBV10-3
CAISALDTYSYEQYF
TGTGCCATCAGTGCCCTTGACACATACTCCTACGAGCAGTACTTC
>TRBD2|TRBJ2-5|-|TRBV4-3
CASSQASGDQETQYF
TGCGCTAGCAGCCAAGCTAGCGGGGACCAAGAGACCCAGTACTTC
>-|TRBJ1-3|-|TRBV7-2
CASSQQAISGNTIYF
TGTGCCAGCAGCCAACAGGCCATCTCTGGAAACACCATATATTTT
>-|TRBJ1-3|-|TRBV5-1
CASSFSSTGSGNTIYF
TGCGCCAGCAGCTTTTCCTCGACCGGTTCTGGAAACACCATATATTTT
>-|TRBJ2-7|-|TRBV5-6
CASSLAAGLYEQYF
TGTGCCAGCAGCTTGGCGGCAGGTCTCTACGAGCAGTACTTC
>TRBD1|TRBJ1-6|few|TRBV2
CASSGGKPGQGSSYNSPLHF
TGTGCCAGCAGTGGGGGGAAGCCGGGACAGGGGAGCTCCTATAATTCACCCCTCCACTTT
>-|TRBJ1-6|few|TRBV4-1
CASSQEWTAPAPLHF
TGCGCCAGCAGCCAAGAATGGACAGCTCCTGCACCCCTCCACTTT
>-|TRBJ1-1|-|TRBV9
CASSTSPGTVEGAFF
TGTGCCAGCAGCACCTCCCCCGGGACGGTTGAAGGAGCTTTCTTT
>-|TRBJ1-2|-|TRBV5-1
CASSSVLDTTIYGYTF
TGCGCCAGCAGCTCCGTCTTGGACACTACCATCTATGGCTACACCTTC